This T cell receptor (beta chain) was observed in a study of T cell responses to AZD1222 COVID-19 vaccine. General study results and limits: Elevations in Spike-specific TCR breadth and depth followed administration of two AZD1222 doses.

With regard to this clone: Its specificity is not known.

The germline gives CDR1 SGHNT, CDR2 YYREEE (reference sequence). The germline V and J ends were trimmed by 0 bases and 4 bases, with 13 bases remaining between them. The CDR3 sequence is 15 residues long. Clones were sequenced by immunoSEQ multiplex PCR, and TCRdb holds only the in-frame ones, with some missing. The table has about 150,000 clones, roughly 90% seen once. The J gene is TRBJ1-2, the V gene TRBV5-4; D perhaps matches TRBD1 (5 bases). This sequence was found in an adult in good health. Sample: peripheral blood, taken on day 0 of MenACWY control vaccination. CDR3 coding DNA: TGTGCCAGCAGCTTGGCGGGGGGTCCTCTCTATGGCTACACCTTC. It yields the protein CASSLAGGPLYGYTF. Variable domain in full (rest from reference TRBV5-4 and TRBJ1-2): ETGVTQSPTHLIKTRGQQVTLRCSSQSGHNTVSWYQQALGQGPQFIFQYYREEENGRGNFPPRFSGLQFPNYSSELNVNALELDDSALYLCASSLAGGPLYGYTFGSGTRLTVV.